This paragraph covers one TCR beta chain sequence. The table lists this clonotype with many counts. Its antigen is still unknown. No much larger clone exists at a distance of one base, and base qualities are not known. This record comes from a study of T-cell reconstitution after alpha-beta-depleted transplantation in children (dated by TCRdb to the mid-2010s). Study-level background: The study quantitatively tracked T-cell immune reconstitution after TCRalphabeta/CD19-depleted allogeneic hematopoietic cell transplantation in children using TCR repertoire profiling.

Library method: PCR. TCRdb shows the sequencer as Illumina HiSeq 2500. To normalize quantification of the TCRbeta repertoire, the TCR libraries were built with molecular barcoding that relied on unique molecular identifiers. The public reads were quality trimmed at Q25 with fastp and then assembled into clones with MiXCR by TCRdb, keeping productive beta chains. CDR3 protein duplicates are merged, each entry listing the most common genes and DNA. Within this sample are over 200,000 distinct CDR3 sequences, with approximately 9% of them counted one time only. The top ten clonotypes cover roughly 6.2% of the sample. The CDR3 has 11 amino acids, counting the end cysteine and phenylalanine. Kept here is only the CDR3 DNA, which spans 33 bases and is read in frame from base 1. The germline V gene (reference sequence) yields SEHNR for CDR1 and FQNEAQ for CDR2. A distance of 8 bases separates the germline ends of V and J, which lose 1 base and 11 bases respectively.

Sample: PBMCs from the stem cell graft donor, taken from the stem cell graft. The chain is assembled from TRBV7-9 and TRBJ1-1, and possibly TRBD1, on 5 matching bases. The receptor comes from a human donor who donated a stem cell graft to a child with acute lymphoblastic leukemia. The CDR3 has the sequence CASSLGGGAFF. In nucleotides, the sequence is TGTGCCAGCAGCTTAGGGGGGGGTGCTTTCTTT.